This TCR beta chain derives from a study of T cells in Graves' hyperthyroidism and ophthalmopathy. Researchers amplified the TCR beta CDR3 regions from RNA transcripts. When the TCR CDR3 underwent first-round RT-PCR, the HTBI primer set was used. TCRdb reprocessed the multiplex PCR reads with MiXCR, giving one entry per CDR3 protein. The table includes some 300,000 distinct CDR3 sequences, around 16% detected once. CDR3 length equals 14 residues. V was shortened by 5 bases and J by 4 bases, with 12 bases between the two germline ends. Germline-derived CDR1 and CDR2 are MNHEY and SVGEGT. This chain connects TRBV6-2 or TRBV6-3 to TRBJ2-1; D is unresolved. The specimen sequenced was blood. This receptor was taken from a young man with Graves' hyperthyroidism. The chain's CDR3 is CASSRVGPYNEQFF. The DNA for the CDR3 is TGTGCCAGCAGTCGTGTCGGGCCTTACAATGAGCAGTTCTTC.